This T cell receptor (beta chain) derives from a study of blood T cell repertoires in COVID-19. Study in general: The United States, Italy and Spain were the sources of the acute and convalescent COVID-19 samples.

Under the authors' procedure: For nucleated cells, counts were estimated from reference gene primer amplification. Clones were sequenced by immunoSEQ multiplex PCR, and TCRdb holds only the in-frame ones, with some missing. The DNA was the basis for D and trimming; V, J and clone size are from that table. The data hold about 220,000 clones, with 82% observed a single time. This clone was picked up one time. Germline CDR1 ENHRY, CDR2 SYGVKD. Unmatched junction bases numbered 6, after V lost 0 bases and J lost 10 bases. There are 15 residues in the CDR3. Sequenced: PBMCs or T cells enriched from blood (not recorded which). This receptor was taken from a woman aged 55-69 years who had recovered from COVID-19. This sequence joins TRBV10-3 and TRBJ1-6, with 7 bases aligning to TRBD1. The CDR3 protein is CAISESRQGGSPLHF. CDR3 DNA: TGTGCCATCAGTGAGTCGCGACAGGGTGGATCACCCCTCCACTTT.